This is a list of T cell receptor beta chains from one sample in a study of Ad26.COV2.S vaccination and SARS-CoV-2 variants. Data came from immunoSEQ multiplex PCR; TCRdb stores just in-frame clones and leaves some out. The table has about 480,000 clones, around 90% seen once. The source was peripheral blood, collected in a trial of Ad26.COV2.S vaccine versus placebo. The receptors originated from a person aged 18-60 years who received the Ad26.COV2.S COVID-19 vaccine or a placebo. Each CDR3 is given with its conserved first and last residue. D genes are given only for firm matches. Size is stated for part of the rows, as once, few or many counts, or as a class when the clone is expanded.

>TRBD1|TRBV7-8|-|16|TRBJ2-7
TGTGCCAGCAGCCCCGGGGGGACAGGGGGATCCTACGAGCAGTACTTC
CASSPGGTGGSYEQYF
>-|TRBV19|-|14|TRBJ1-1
TGTGCCAGTAGGATACAGGGTGGGGCCCCTGAAGCTTTCTTT
CASRIQGGAPEAFF
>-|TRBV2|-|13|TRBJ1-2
TGTGCCAGCAGTCCGGACCATGGCCTCGGCTACACCTTC
CASSPDHGLGYTF
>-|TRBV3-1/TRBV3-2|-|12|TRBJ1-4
TGTGCCAGCAGCCTGATGGGGGAAAAACTGTTTTTT
CASSLMGEKLFF
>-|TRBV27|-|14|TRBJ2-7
TGTGCCAGCAGGAATTTAGGGGGATACTACGAGCAGTACTTC
CASRNLGGYYEQYF
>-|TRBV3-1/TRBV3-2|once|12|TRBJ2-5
TGTGCCAGCAGCCAAGTTTTGCAGACCCAGTACTTC
CASSQVLQTQYF
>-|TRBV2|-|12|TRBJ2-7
TGTGCCATCCAGCGGAGAACCTACGAGCAGTACTTC
CAIQRRTYEQYF
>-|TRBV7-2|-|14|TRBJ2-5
TGTGCCAGCAGGAGGTCCGCGGGACAAGAGACCCAGTACTTC
CASRRSAGQETQYF
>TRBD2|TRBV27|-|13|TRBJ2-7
TGTGCCAGCAGCACTAGCGGGAGCTACGAGCAGTACTTC
CASSTSGSYEQYF
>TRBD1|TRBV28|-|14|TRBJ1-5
TGTGCCAGCAGTTTATGGGACAGGAATCAGCCCCAGCATTTT
CASSLWDRNQPQHF
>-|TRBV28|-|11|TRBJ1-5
TGTGCCAGCAGTCCTCGGGGGACCCAGCATTTT
CASSPRGTQHF
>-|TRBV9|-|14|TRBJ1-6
TGTGCCAGCAGCGTGGGACGGGCGAATTCACCCCTCCACTTT
CASSVGRANSPLHF
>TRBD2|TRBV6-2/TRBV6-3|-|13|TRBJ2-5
TGTGCCAGCAGTCAGGTAGCGGGAGAGACCCAGTACTTC
CASSQVAGETQYF
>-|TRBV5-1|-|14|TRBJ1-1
TGCGCCAGCAGCTTCGGCAGGCCGAACACTGAAGCTTTCTTT
CASSFGRPNTEAFF
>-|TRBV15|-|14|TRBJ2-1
TGTGCCACCAGCAGAGTTCCGGGGTACAATGAGCAGTTCTTC
CATSRVPGYNEQFF
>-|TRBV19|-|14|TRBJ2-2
TGTGCCAGTAGTATAGGAAGGGCGCTCGGGGAGCTGTTTTTT
CASSIGRALGELFF
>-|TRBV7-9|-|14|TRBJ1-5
TGTGCCAGCAGCTCTTATAGCAGCAATCAGCCCCAGCATTTT
CASSSYSSNQPQHF
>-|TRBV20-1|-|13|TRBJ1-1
TGCAGTGCTAGTGTGGGTTTGAACACTGAAGCTTTCTTT
CSASVGLNTEAFF
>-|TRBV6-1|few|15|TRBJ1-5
TGTGCCAGCAGTGAATCGGCCAGGAGCGATCAGCCCCAGCATTTT
CASSESARSDQPQHF
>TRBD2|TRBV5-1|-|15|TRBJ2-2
TGCGCCAACAGCTTGCTAGCGGGAGGCACCGGGGAGCTGTTTTTT
CANSLLAGGTGELFF
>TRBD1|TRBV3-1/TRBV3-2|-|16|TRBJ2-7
TGTGCCAGCAGCCAACCCCGGGACAGGGGACGCTACGAGCAGTACTTC
CASSQPRDRGRYEQYF
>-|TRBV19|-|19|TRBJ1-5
TGTGCCAGTAGTTCTAACCCGGGACGGGTACACTATAGCAATCAGCCCCAGCATTTT
CASSSNPGRVHYSNQPQHF
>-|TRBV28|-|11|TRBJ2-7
TGTGCCAGCAGTCCGAGGCGGGAGCAGTACTTC
CASSPRREQYF
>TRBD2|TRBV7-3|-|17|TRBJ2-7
TGTGCCAGCAGCCTCCCGACTAGCGGGAGGGCCAGGTACGAGCAGTACTTC
CASSLPTSGRARYEQYF
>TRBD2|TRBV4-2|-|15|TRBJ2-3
TGTGCCAGCAGCCAAGGAGCGGGAGGGCCCGATACGCAGTATTTT
CASSQGAGGPDTQYF
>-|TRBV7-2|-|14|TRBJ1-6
TGTGCCAGCAGCTTATCAGGGTTAGTCTCACCCCTCCACTTT
CASSLSGLVSPLHF
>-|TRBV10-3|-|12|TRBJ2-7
TGTGCCATCAGTGAAGTCAGCTACGAGCAGTACTTC
CAISEVSYEQYF
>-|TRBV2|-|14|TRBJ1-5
TGTGCCAGCAGTGCGGGTAGGAGCAATCAGCCCCAGCATTTT
CASSAGRSNQPQHF
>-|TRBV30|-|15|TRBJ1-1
TGTGCCTGGGGAACAGGGCCTGTCATGAACACTGAAGCTTTCTTT
CAWGTGPVMNTEAFF
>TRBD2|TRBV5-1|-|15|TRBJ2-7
TGCGCCAGCAGCTTCGGACTAGCGGGAGTCTACGAGCAGTACTTC
CASSFGLAGVYEQYF
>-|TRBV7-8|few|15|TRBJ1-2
TGTGCCAGCAGCCAGACCCTACTCGGGAACTATGGCTACACCTTC
CASSQTLLGNYGYTF
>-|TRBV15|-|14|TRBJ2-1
TGTGCCACCAGCAGAGATACAGGTTACAATGAGCAGTTCTTC
CATSRDTGYNEQFF
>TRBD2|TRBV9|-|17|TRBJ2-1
TGTGCCAGCAGCGTAGCAGTCGGTGCTAGCGGGACCCATGAGCAGTTCTTC
CASSVAVGASGTHEQFF
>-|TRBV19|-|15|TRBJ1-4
TGTGCCAGTACCGCCGAGGGGACCCTTTATGAAAAACTGTTTTTT
CASTAEGTLYEKLFF
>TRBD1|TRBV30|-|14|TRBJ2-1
TGTGCTTCCCGGCGGGACAGGGGACCCAATGAGCAGTTCTTC
CASRRDRGPNEQFF
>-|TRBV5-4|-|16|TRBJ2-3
TGTGCCAGCAGCCCCGGGAGAGCGGCCAGCACAGATACGCAGTATTTT
CASSPGRAASTDTQYF
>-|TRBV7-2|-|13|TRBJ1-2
TGTGCCAGCAGCCCCCGCGACACAAGTGGCTACACCTTC
CASSPRDTSGYTF
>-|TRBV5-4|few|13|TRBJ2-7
TGTGCCAGCAGCCGGGACCCGACCTACGAGCAGTACTTC
CASSRDPTYEQYF
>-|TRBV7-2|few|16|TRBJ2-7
TGTGCCAGCAGCTTAGCGTTAGGCCAGCTCCTATACGAGCAGTACTTC
CASSLALGQLLYEQYF
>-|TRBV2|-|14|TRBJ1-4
TGTGCCAGCAGTGAACAGACCCTAAATGAAAAACTGTTTTTT
CASSEQTLNEKLFF